These T cell receptor beta chains were read from a single sample in a study of OX40 agonist ivuxolimab in advanced cancers. Sequencing used immunoSEQ multiplex PCR; TCRdb keeps in-frame clones, though not all of them. The data hold fewer than 85,000 clones, with approximately 83% observed a single time. Here the sequenced sample was CD4+ or CD8+ T cells sorted from blood, taken in a trial of the OX40 agonist ivuxolimab. The receptors here all came from an adult with an advanced solid tumor such as melanoma, head and neck, liver or kidney cancer. Each CDR3 is given with its conserved first and last residue. The order of the fields is CDR3 protein, CDR3 DNA, D gene, J gene, V gene, clone size. The D gene is left open where the match is weak. Clone size is shown for a subset of rows, as once, few, many or a class of expanded clone.

CDR3aa: CASSQGTGGEKLFF
CDR3nt: TGTGCCAGCTCACAGGGGACAGGTGGAGAAAAACTGTTTTTT
d_gene: TRBD1
j_gene: TRBJ1-4
v_gene: TRBV18
abundance: NA

CDR3aa: CASSSLGDTEAFF
CDR3nt: TGTGCCAGTAGCTCCTTGGGGGACACTGAAGCTTTCTTT
d_gene: NA
j_gene: TRBJ1-1
v_gene: TRBV19
abundance: few

CDR3aa: CASSQVGQTTEAFF
CDR3nt: TGCGCCAGCAGCCAAGTCGGACAGACAACTGAAGCTTTCTTT
d_gene: NA
j_gene: TRBJ1-1
v_gene: TRBV4-1
abundance: NA

CDR3aa: CASIAPDRPQQHF
CDR3nt: TGTGCCAGCATCGCCCCAGACCGGCCCCAGCAGCACTTC
d_gene: NA
j_gene: TRBJ2-7
v_gene: TRBV28
abundance: NA

CDR3aa: CAWSEDRGFGQPQHF
CDR3nt: TGTGCCTGGAGTGAGGACAGGGGATTCGGTCAGCCCCAGCATTTT
d_gene: TRBD1
j_gene: TRBJ1-5
v_gene: TRBV30
abundance: NA

CDR3aa: CASSVGSHRPSEQFF
CDR3nt: TGTGCCAGCAGCGTAGGGTCGCACCGCCCAAGTGAGCAGTTCTTC
d_gene: NA
j_gene: TRBJ2-1
v_gene: TRBV9
abundance: NA

CDR3aa: CASSQDPEYLANTGELFF
CDR3nt: TGCGCCAGCAGCCAAGATCCGGAGTACTTGGCGAACACCGGGGAGCTGTTTTTT
d_gene: NA
j_gene: TRBJ2-2
v_gene: TRBV4-1
abundance: once

CDR3aa: CATSRDLGSEYEQYF
CDR3nt: TGTGCCACCAGCAGAGATCTTGGGAGCGAGTACGAGCAGTACTTC
d_gene: NA
j_gene: TRBJ2-7
v_gene: TRBV15
abundance: NA

CDR3aa: CATREFYVRTGVTDTQYF
CDR3nt: TGTGCCACCCGTGAATTCTATGTACGGACAGGAGTCACAGATACGCAGTATTTT
d_gene: TRBD1
j_gene: TRBJ2-3
v_gene: TRBV6-1
abundance: NA

CDR3aa: CASSDQIGLETQYF
CDR3nt: TGTGCCAGCAGTGATCAGATAGGGTTAGAGACCCAGTACTTC
d_gene: NA
j_gene: TRBJ2-5
v_gene: TRBV25-1
abundance: few

CDR3aa: CASSLGTGWREKLFF
CDR3nt: TGTGCCAGCAGCTTAGGAACAGGTTGGAGGGAAAAACTGTTTTTT
d_gene: NA
j_gene: TRBJ1-4
v_gene: TRBV11-2
abundance: NA

CDR3aa: CASSGKTGDPYGYTF
CDR3nt: TGTGCCAGCAGCGGGAAGACAGGGGATCCCTATGGCTACACCTTC
d_gene: TRBD1
j_gene: TRBJ1-2
v_gene: TRBV9
abundance: NA

CDR3aa: CASSIGRTGVTDTQYF
CDR3nt: TGTGCCAGTAGTATAGGAAGGACAGGGGTCACAGATACGCAGTATTTT
d_gene: TRBD1
j_gene: TRBJ2-3
v_gene: TRBV19
abundance: NA

CDR3aa: CASSLVVQKETQYF
CDR3nt: TGCGCCAGCAGCTTGGTTGTACAGAAAGAGACCCAGTACTTC
d_gene: NA
j_gene: TRBJ2-5
v_gene: TRBV5-1
abundance: NA

CDR3aa: CASSEGLAREFF
CDR3nt: TGTGCCAGCAGTGAAGGCCTGGCTAGAGAGTTCTTC
d_gene: NA
j_gene: TRBJ2-1
v_gene: TRBV2
abundance: NA

CDR3aa: CASSILGTEAFF
CDR3nt: TGTGCCAGTAGTATCCTGGGGACTGAAGCTTTCTTT
d_gene: NA
j_gene: TRBJ1-1
v_gene: TRBV19
abundance: NA

CDR3aa: CASRQGLGNTGELFF
CDR3nt: TGTGCCAGCAGACAGGGGTTAGGGAACACCGGGGAGCTGTTTTTT
d_gene: TRBD1
j_gene: TRBJ2-2
v_gene: TRBV9
abundance: NA

CDR3aa: CASSLEPNSYEQYF
CDR3nt: TGCGCCAGCAGCTTGGAGCCTAACTCCTACGAGCAGTACTTC
d_gene: NA
j_gene: TRBJ2-7
v_gene: TRBV5-1
abundance: NA

CDR3aa: CATSGGQSSYNEQFF
CDR3nt: TGTGCCACCAGCGGAGGACAGAGCTCCTACAATGAGCAGTTCTTC
d_gene: NA
j_gene: TRBJ2-1
v_gene: TRBV15
abundance: NA

CDR3aa: CASREGQGVFQETQYF
CDR3nt: TGTGCCAGCAGGGAGGGACAGGGGGTTTTCCAAGAGACCCAGTACTTC
d_gene: TRBD1
j_gene: TRBJ2-5
v_gene: TRBV6-6
abundance: NA

CDR3aa: CASSLDGGIGQPQHF
CDR3nt: TGTGCCAGCAGCTTGGATGGCGGGATAGGCCAGCCCCAGCATTTT
d_gene: NA
j_gene: TRBJ1-5
v_gene: TRBV5-4
abundance: NA

CDR3aa: CASSSGQGIMNTEAFF
CDR3nt: TGTGCCAGCAGTTCCGGACAGGGAATAATGAACACTGAAGCTTTCTTT
d_gene: TRBD1
j_gene: TRBJ1-1
v_gene: TRBV28
abundance: once

CDR3aa: CASSVDSGQPQHF
CDR3nt: TGTGCCAGCAGCGTAGATTCCGGTCAGCCCCAGCATTTT
d_gene: NA
j_gene: TRBJ1-5
v_gene: TRBV9
abundance: NA

CDR3aa: CASSNDRGREQYF
CDR3nt: TGTGCCAGCAGTAACGACAGGGGGCGGGAGCAGTACTTC
d_gene: TRBD1
j_gene: TRBJ2-7
v_gene: TRBV6-5
abundance: NA

CDR3aa: CAWSRGAGNTGELFF
CDR3nt: TGTGCCTGGAGTCGAGGGGCGGGGAACACCGGGGAGCTGTTTTTT
d_gene: NA
j_gene: TRBJ2-2
v_gene: TRBV30
abundance: NA

CDR3aa: CASSSSGTGIIVNYGYTF
CDR3nt: TGTGCCAGCAGCTCTTCGGGGACAGGGATCATAGTTAACTATGGCTACACCTTC
d_gene: TRBD1
j_gene: TRBJ1-2
v_gene: TRBV7-8
abundance: NA

CDR3aa: CASSTGGPYEQYF
CDR3nt: TGTGCCAGCAGCACGGGTGGCCCCTACGAGCAGTACTTC
d_gene: NA
j_gene: TRBJ2-7
v_gene: TRBV13
abundance: NA

CDR3aa: CASSRDTAATNEKLFF
CDR3nt: TGTGCCAGCAGCAGGGATACAGCAGCAACTAATGAAAAACTGTTTTTT
d_gene: NA
j_gene: TRBJ1-4
v_gene: TRBV5-4
abundance: NA

CDR3aa: CASSTRQNTGELFF
CDR3nt: TGTGCCAGTAGTACCCGACAGAATACCGGGGAGCTGTTTTTT
d_gene: NA
j_gene: TRBJ2-2
v_gene: TRBV19
abundance: NA

CDR3aa: CASSNRDYSTGELFF
CDR3nt: TGTGCCAGCAGCAACCGGGACTACTCCACCGGGGAGCTGTTTTTT
d_gene: TRBD2
j_gene: TRBJ2-2
v_gene: TRBV7-8
abundance: NA

CDR3aa: CSASVETQYF
CDR3nt: TGCAGTGCTAGTGTGGAGACCCAGTACTTC
d_gene: NA
j_gene: TRBJ2-5
v_gene: TRBV20-1
abundance: NA

CDR3aa: CARSTGMNTEAFF
CDR3nt: TGTGCCAGATCGACAGGGATGAACACTGAAGCTTTCTTT
d_gene: TRBD1
j_gene: TRBJ1-1
v_gene: TRBV30
abundance: NA

CDR3aa: CAWSVNGNQPQHF
CDR3nt: TGTGCCTGGAGTGTAAACGGGAATCAGCCCCAGCATTTT
d_gene: NA
j_gene: TRBJ1-5
v_gene: TRBV30
abundance: NA

CDR3aa: CATSRDSGTGGEQYF
CDR3nt: TGTGCCACCAGCAGAGATTCCGGGACAGGGGGCGAGCAGTACTTC
d_gene: TRBD1
j_gene: TRBJ2-7
v_gene: TRBV15
abundance: NA

CDR3aa: CASRDSVREKLFF
CDR3nt: TGTGCCAGCCGGGACAGTGTAAGGGAAAAACTGTTTTTT
d_gene: TRBD1
j_gene: TRBJ1-4
v_gene: TRBV28
abundance: NA

CDR3aa: CASTPGAASNQPQHF
CDR3nt: TGTGCCAGCACGCCGGGGGCAGCGAGCAATCAGCCCCAGCATTTT
d_gene: NA
j_gene: TRBJ1-5
v_gene: TRBV6-1
abundance: NA

CDR3aa: CASSLTASGPLHF
CDR3nt: TGTGCCAGCAGCCTGACCGCCAGCGGGCCCCTCCACTTT
d_gene: NA
j_gene: TRBJ1-6
v_gene: TRBV7-3
abundance: NA

CDR3aa: CASKPGATNEKLFF
CDR3nt: TGTGCCAGCAAACCAGGAGCAACTAATGAAAAACTGTTTTTT
d_gene: NA
j_gene: TRBJ1-4
v_gene: TRBV11-2
abundance: NA

CDR3aa: CASSFSGNTEAFF
CDR3nt: TGCGCCAGCAGCTTTTCCGGGAACACTGAAGCTTTCTTT
d_gene: NA
j_gene: TRBJ1-1
v_gene: TRBV5-1
abundance: NA

CDR3aa: CAWRRDPNQPQHF
CDR3nt: TGTGCCTGGAGGCGGGATCCCAATCAGCCCCAGCATTTT
d_gene: NA
j_gene: TRBJ1-5
v_gene: TRBV30
abundance: NA

CDR3aa: CASSLAGGTYEQYF
CDR3nt: TGTGCCAGCAGCCTAGCGGGAGGGACCTACGAGCAGTACTTC
d_gene: TRBD2
j_gene: TRBJ2-7
v_gene: TRBV7-6
abundance: NA

CDR3aa: CASSIDAAGTSRDTQYF
CDR3nt: TGTGCCAGTAGTATAGACGCTGCCGGGACAAGCCGTGATACGCAGTATTTT
d_gene: NA
j_gene: TRBJ2-3
v_gene: TRBV19
abundance: NA